A selection of T cell receptor beta chains follows, all from one sample in a study of regulatory T cells in long-lasting Graves disease. TCRdb called the multiplex PCR reads again in MiXCR, with one record for every CDR3 protein. The data show some 220,000 distinct CDR3 sequences, less than 20% seen once. This sample also appeared in a second study, on T cells in Graves' hyperthyroidism and ophthalmopathy.

Sample: peripheral blood mononuclear cells (PBMCs), taken at new diagnosis, from a patient treated with antithyroid drugs. These receptors were collected from a woman in her twenties or thirties with Graves disease. CDR3s include the opening cysteine and the closing phenylalanine or tryptophan. A D gene is named only where the DNA matches it firmly. Expanded clones are given a class, and other clones once, few, many or no size at all.

V gene,clone size,J gene,D gene,CDR3 DNA,CDR3 protein
TRBV13,many,TRBJ2-1,TRBD1,TGTGCCAGCAGCATAACAGGGGGCTGGTACAATGAGCAGTTCTTC,CASSITGGWYNEQFF
TRBV2,many,TRBJ1-3,TRBD1,TGTGCCAGCAGTCCAGGGGGATTCTCTGGAAACACCATATATTTT,CASSPGGFSGNTIYF
TRBV18,many,TRBJ2-5,TRBD1,TGTGCCAGCTCACCAGGACGGGACAGCTATGAGACCCAGTACTTC,CASSPGRDSYETQYF
TRBV4-1,many,TRBJ2-1,NA,TGCGCCAGCAGACCCGGGACTGGATACAATGAGCAGTTCTTC,CASRPGTGYNEQFF
TRBV6-5,many,TRBJ2-2,TRBD2,TGTGCCAGCAGTTTCGCCGGACTAGCGGGAGGGCGATCGTTCGCGAACACCGGGGAGCTGTTTTTT,CASSFAGLAGGRSFANTGELFF
TRBV28,many,TRBJ1-5,NA,TGTGCCACGAACAGGATCAATCAGCCCCAGCATTTT,CATNRINQPQHF
TRBV5-1,many,TRBJ2-3,NA,TGCGCCAGCAGCCCGTCCGGGAGTAAGGCCGCAGATACGCAGTATTTT,CASSPSGSKAADTQYF
TRBV11-2,many,TRBJ2-5,NA,TGTGCCAGCAGCTTAACAGGGCAGGGGACCCAGTACTTC,CASSLTGQGTQYF
TRBV7-2,NA,TRBJ1-1,NA,TGTGCCAGCAGCTTAGGAATCGGGGGAGACACTGAAGCTTTCTTT,CASSLGIGGDTEAFF
TRBV20-1,NA,TRBJ2-7,NA,TGCAGTGGGACAGATTCCTACGAGCAGTACTTC,CSGTDSYEQYF
TRBV19,many,TRBJ2-5,TRBD1,TGTGCCAGTAGTATCTCCGGACAGGGGGCGTTCGAAGAGACCCAGTACTTC,CASSISGQGAFEETQYF
TRBV7-9,NA,TRBJ2-7,NA,TGTGCCAGCAGCCTGGTCCCAACGGAGGAGCAGTACTTC,CASSLVPTEEQYF
TRBV3-1,many,TRBJ2-1,NA,TGTGCCGCAGGGTTGTTCAATGAGCAGTTCTTC,CAAGLFNEQFF
TRBV20-1,few,TRBJ2-2,NA,TGCAGTGCTAGAATGCCGGGCAGGGTTGCAGCCGGGGAGCTGTTTTTT,CSARMPGRVAAGELFF
TRBV11-2,many,TRBJ2-5,NA,TGTGCCAGCAGCTTTACAGCAAACCAAGAGACCCAGTACTTC,CASSFTANQETQYF
TRBV30,many,TRBJ2-3,TRBD1,TGTGCCTGGGATCAGGGGGCAGCGACAGATACGCAGTATTTT,CAWDQGAATDTQYF
TRBV6-1,NA,TRBJ2-1,NA,TGTGCCAGCAGGAGGGGACAACACAATGAGCAGTTCTTC,CASRRGQHNEQFF
TRBV6-1,few,TRBJ1-5,TRBD1,TGTGCCAGCTTGTCCCGGGACAGGGACCAGCCCCAGCATTTT,CASLSRDRDQPQHF
TRBV7-8,many,TRBJ2-7,TRBD1,TGTGCCAGCAGTCGACAGGGGGCCTACGAGCAGTACTTC,CASSRQGAYEQYF
TRBV2,many,TRBJ2-7,NA,TGTGCCAGCACCGGTAGCGAGAGCCCCTACGAGCAGTACTTC,CASTGSESPYEQYF
TRBV9,NA,TRBJ2-5,TRBD2,TGTGCCAGCAGCGCTCACGGGATAGCGGGGGGGCGGGTGACCCAGTACTTC,CASSAHGIAGGRVTQYF
TRBV11-3,many,TRBJ2-1,TRBD2,TGTGCCAGCAGCTACGCGGGAGGGAACAATGAGCAGTTCTTC,CASSYAGGNNEQFF
TRBV28,many,TRBJ1-6,NA,TGTGCCAGCAGTTCACCGTCACCCCTCCACTTT,CASSSPSPLHF
TRBV7-7,many,TRBJ2-1,NA,TGTGCTAGCAGCCTCAACCGCCTCAATGAGCAGTTCTTC,CASSLNRLNEQFF
TRBV2,many,TRBJ1-1,NA,TGTGCCAGCAGTGCACGCATGAACACTGAAGCTTTCTTT,CASSARMNTEAFF
TRBV30,once,TRBJ2-2,NA,TGTGCCTGGGGCAGAGGGGACACCGGGGAGCTGTTTTTT,CAWGRGDTGELFF
TRBV24-1,many,TRBJ2-3,NA,TGTGCCACCAGTGCCGGGCAGGGGAACACAGATACGCAGTATTTT,CATSAGQGNTDTQYF
TRBV7-8,many,TRBJ2-2,NA,TGTGCCAGCAGCGAAACAGGGAGTCGGTACACCGGGGAGCTGTTTTTT,CASSETGSRYTGELFF
TRBV10-3,once,TRBJ2-1,TRBD2,TGTGCCGGACCGACTAGCGGGGGATACAATGAGCAGTTCTTC,CAGPTSGGYNEQFF
TRBV6-1,many,TRBJ2-7,TRBD1,TGTGCCAGCTGGAGGACAGGCACGCCCTACGAGCAGTACTTC,CASWRTGTPYEQYF
TRBV18,many,TRBJ1-1,NA,TGTGCCAGCTCCCCGGAATTTGTAGGCACTGAAGCTTTCTTT,CASSPEFVGTEAFF
TRBV2,many,TRBJ1-1,NA,TGTGCCAGCAGTGAAGTAGCTGAAGCTTTCTTT,CASSEVAEAFF